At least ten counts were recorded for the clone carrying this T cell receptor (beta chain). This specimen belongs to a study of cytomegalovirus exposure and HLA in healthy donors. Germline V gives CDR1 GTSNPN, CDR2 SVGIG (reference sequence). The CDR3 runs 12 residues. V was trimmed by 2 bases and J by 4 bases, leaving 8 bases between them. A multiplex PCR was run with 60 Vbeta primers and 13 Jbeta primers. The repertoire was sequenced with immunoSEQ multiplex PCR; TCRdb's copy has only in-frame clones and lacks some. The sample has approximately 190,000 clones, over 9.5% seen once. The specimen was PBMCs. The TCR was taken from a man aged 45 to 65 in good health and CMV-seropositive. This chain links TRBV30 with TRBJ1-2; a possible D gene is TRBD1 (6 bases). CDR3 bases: TGTGCCTGGAGTCAGGACAGCTATGGCTACACCTTC. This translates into CAWSQDSYGYTF.